The sequence of this T cell receptor beta chain was determined in a study of Ad26.COV2.S vaccination and SARS-CoV-2 variants. Study-wide results and limits: Placebo recipients trailed vaccine recipients in spike-specific TCR breadth. A substantial breadth of spike-specific CD8+ and CD4+ T cell responses after vaccination has been reported. Total T cell responses may have been underestimated by the TCR breadth and depth analyses. Participants given vaccine showed non-spike TCR breadth similar to that of placebo recipients.

The table came from immunoSEQ multiplex PCR; TCRdb's copy has only in-frame clones and leaves some out. This sample yields around 100,000 clones, of which 60% to 85% are seen a single time; 17% belongs to the top ten. From germline, CDR1 is SNHLY and CDR2 FYNNEI. This CDR3 comprises 14 residues. Trimming stripped 7 bases from V and 0 bases from J, with 11 bases between. This clone was observed a few times. Its target is unknown. This specimen consisted of peripheral blood, obtained after recovery from COVID-19. The J gene is TRBJ2-3, the V gene TRBV2; D may match TRBD1 or TRBD2 (6 bases each). The clonotype was recovered from a human donor who had recovered from COVID-19. CDR3 nucleotides: TGTGCCAGCACCGGGGGCATCAGCACAGATACGCAGTATTTT. This translates into CASTGGISTDTQYF.